This T cell receptor (beta chain) was sequenced during a study of blood T cell repertoires in COVID-19. Generated by immunoSEQ multiplex PCR, the TCRdb table keeps only in-frame clones and is missing some. The table includes under 120,000 clones, roughly 69% detected once. V dropped 0 bases and J dropped 2; count of bases not matched to a gene: 1. The CDR3 runs 15 residues. The germline CDR1 and CDR2 sequences are SEHNR and FQNEAQ (reference sequence). The gene calls are TRBV7-9 and TRBJ2-3, with 8 nucleotides matching TRBD2. The sequenced sample was peripheral blood. This clonotype was sampled from a man of 80 years or more with acute or convalescent COVID-19. This CDR3 reads CASSLASGATDTQYF. CDR3 in DNA: TGTGCCAGCAGCTTAGCTAGCGGGGCCACAGATACGCAGTATTTT.